The rows below give T cell receptor beta chains drawn from one sample of a study of cytomegalovirus exposure and HLA in healthy donors. Assay: immunoSEQ multiplex PCR; the TCRdb copy retains only in-frame clones and omits some. This table holds approximately 150,000 clones, roughly 81% found once. Sample: PBMCs. The source is a man aged 25-45 years in good health and CMV-seropositive. The CDR3 runs from the conserved cysteine through the conserved F or W. Fields, in order: J gene, clone size, CDR3 length, D gene, V gene, CDR3 protein, CDR3 DNA. The D gene is left open where the match is weak. Only some rows state a clone size, as once, few, many or a class for expanded clones.

TRBJ2-3 | once | 17 | TRBD2 | TRBV28 | CASSLWAGTSGGDTQYF | TGTGCCAGCAGTTTATGGGCCGGGACTAGCGGGGGCGATACGCAGTATTTT
TRBJ1-2 | . | 11 | . | TRBV7-3 | CASSPLYGYTF | TGTGCCAGCAGTCCCCTATATGGCTACACCTTC
TRBJ1-5 | . | 17 | . | TRBV7-2 | CASSLALTGEQGQPQHF | TGTGCCAGCAGCTTAGCCCTTACCGGGGAGCAAGGTCAGCCCCAGCATTTT
TRBJ1-3 | . | 12 | TRBD1 | TRBV28 | CASSFQGGPIYF | TGTGCCAGCAGTTTCCAGGGGGGACCCATATATTTT
TRBJ2-6 | . | 16 | . | TRBV5-5 | CASSLPGRTGANVLTF | TGTGCCAGCAGCTTGCCAGGGCGGACTGGGGCCAACGTCCTGACTTTC
TRBJ1-2 | once | 14 | TRBD1 | TRBV19 | CASSIGTGDYGYTF | TGTGCCAGTAGTATTGGGACAGGGGACTATGGCTACACCTTC
TRBJ1-1 | . | 12 | . | TRBV7-9 | CASSLVGSEAFF | TGTGCCAGCAGCTTAGTAGGGAGTGAAGCTTTCTTT
TRBJ2-5 | . | 14 | TRBD2 | TRBV6-5 | CASSYSGGVKTQYF | TGTGCCAGCAGTTACTCTGGGGGGGTAAAGACCCAGTACTTC
TRBJ1-1 | . | 14 | . | TRBV6-5 | CASSYGRGNTEAFF | TGTGCCAGCAGTTACGGTAGGGGGAACACTGAAGCTTTCTTT
TRBJ1-3 | . | 12 | . | TRBV7-9 | CASSQQGNTIYF | TGTGCCAGCAGCCAACAAGGAAACACCATATATTTT
TRBJ1-4 | . | 14 | . | TRBV5-4 | CASSRGGSNEKLFF | TGTGCCAGCAGCCGGGGGGGCTCTAATGAAAAACTGTTTTTT
TRBJ2-5 | . | 17 | TRBD2 | TRBV5-4 | CASSLGLRLAGQETQYF | TGTGCCAGCAGCTTGGGGCTCCGGCTAGCGGGCCAAGAGACCCAGTACTTC
TRBJ2-2 | . | 15 | . | TRBV12-1 | CASSPDRGDTGELFF | TGTGCCAGCAGCCCTGACAGGGGGGACACCGGGGAGCTGTTTTTT
TRBJ2-7 | . | 13 | TRBD2 | TRBV6-5 | CASGPSGSYEQYF | TGTGCCAGCGGACCTAGCGGATCCTACGAGCAGTACTTC
TRBJ1-5 | . | 15 | . | TRBV18 | CASSPPGVGNQPQHF | TGTGCCAGCTCACCACCGGGAGTAGGCAATCAGCCCCAGCATTTT
TRBJ2-2 | . | 15 | TRBD1 | TRBV6-4 | CASSADNRGHGELFF | TGTGCCAGCAGTGCCGACAACAGGGGGCACGGGGAGCTGTTTTTT
TRBJ2-7 | . | 14 | . | TRBV13 | CASSPRRVYYEQYF | TGTGCCAGCAGCCCCCGGCGGGTTTACTACGAGCAGTACTTC
TRBJ1-2 | . | 15 | . | TRBV7-2 | CASSHSPTGMYGYTF | TGTGCCAGCAGCCACTCCCCCACAGGGATGTATGGCTACACCTTC
TRBJ2-5 | . | 15 | . | TRBV14 | CASSHYQGYQETQYF | TGTGCCAGCAGCCATTACCAGGGATACCAAGAGACCCAGTACTTC
TRBJ2-3 | once | 16 | TRBD2 | TRBV5-6 | CASSFRTSGRADTQYF | TGTGCCAGCAGCTTTAGGACTAGCGGGAGGGCAGATACGCAGTATTTT
TRBJ2-2 | . | 15 | . | TRBV4-3 | CASSQDRSSTGELFF | TGCGCCAGCAGCCAAGATCGAAGTAGCACCGGGGAGCTGTTTTTT
TRBJ2-7 | . | 13 | TRBD1 | TRBV29-1 | CSAGTGNSYEQYF | TGCAGCGCTGGGACAGGGAACTCCTACGAGCAGTACTTC
TRBJ2-4 | . | 17 | . | TRBV27 | CASSLTWAERAKNIQYF | TGTGCCAGCAGTTTAACCTGGGCAGAGAGAGCCAAAAACATTCAGTACTTC
TRBJ2-6 | . | 14 | . | TRBV19 | CASSPGSGANVLTF | TGTGCCAGTAGTCCCGGGTCCGGGGCCAACGTCCTGACTTTC
TRBJ2-1 | . | 15 | TRBD2 | TRBV7-9 | CSSSSIAGRYDEQFF | TGTTCCAGCAGCTCTATAGCGGGAAGGTACGATGAGCAGTTCTTC
TRBJ1-5 | . | 16 | . | TRBV27 | CASSLGGGLGNQPQHF | TGTGCCAGCAGTTTAGGGGGCGGGTTGGGCAATCAGCCCCAGCATTTT
TRBJ1-5 | . | 16 | . | TRBV2 | CASADPDRHSNQPQHF | TGTGCCAGCGCGGACCCCGACAGGCATAGCAATCAGCCCCAGCATTTT
TRBJ1-5 | . | 15 | . | TRBV19 | CASRNRIYSNQPQHF | TGTGCCAGTAGGAACAGGATATATAGCAATCAGCCCCAGCATTTT
TRBJ2-5 | . | 17 | TRBD1 | TRBV2 | CASTNSRDRGGQETQYF | TGTGCCAGCACTAACTCCCGGGACAGGGGAGGCCAAGAGACCCAGTACTTC
TRBJ1-1 | . | 12 | . | TRBV29-1 | CSVRTGDTEAFF | TGCAGCGTCCGGACCGGGGACACTGAAGCTTTCTTT
TRBJ1-1 | . | 12 | . | TRBV29-1 | CSAQDRGTEAFF | TGCAGCGCCCAGGACAGAGGGACTGAAGCTTTCTTT
TRBJ2-3 | . | 15 | TRBD2 | TRBV11-3 | CASSPGGAFTDTQYF | TGTGCCAGCAGCCCGGGGGGGGCATTCACAGATACGCAGTATTTT
TRBJ2-7 | . | 16 | . | TRBV7-8 | CASSLDTGGGYYEQYF | TGTGCCAGCAGCTTAGACACAGGGGGAGGGTACTACGAGCAGTACTTC
TRBJ2-1 | . | 13 | . | TRBV7-3 | CASSFGGVGEQFF | TGTGCCAGCAGCTTTGGCGGTGTGGGTGAGCAGTTCTTC
TRBJ2-3 | once | 16 | TRBD2 | TRBV4-2 | CASSHRRAGGADTQYF | TGTGCCAGCAGCCACAGGAGAGCGGGAGGGGCAGATACGCAGTATTTT
TRBJ1-3 | . | 14 | . | TRBV6-5 | CASRRDISGNTIYF | TGTGCCAGCAGAAGAGATATCTCTGGAAACACCATATATTTT
TRBJ2-1 | . | 16 | . | TRBV5-1 | CASSPLAGTGTNEQFF | TGCGCCAGCAGCCCCCTAGCGGGGACAGGTACAAATGAGCAGTTCTTC
TRBJ2-4 | . | 16 | . | TRBV15 | CATSRGSGIVENIQYF | TGTGCCACCAGCAGAGGCTCAGGAATAGTCGAAAACATTCAGTACTTC
TRBJ2-5 | . | 13 | TRBD2 | TRBV7-2 | CASSGRIRETQYF | TGTGCCAGTAGCGGGAGGATAAGGGAGACCCAGTACTTC
TRBJ2-1 | . | 11 | . | TRBV5-1 | CASRTDNEQFF | TGCGCCAGCAGGACAGACAATGAGCAGTTCTTC
TRBJ1-2 | . | 15 | TRBD1 | TRBV19 | CASGTGGAGNYGYTF | TGTGCCAGTGGAACAGGGGGCGCAGGTAACTATGGCTACACCTTC